The 10 T cell receptor beta chains below all came from one sample that was sequenced in a study of T cells in Graves' hyperthyroidism and ophthalmopathy. Regions amplified from RNA transcripts were the TCR beta CDR3 regions. A first-round RT-PCR of the TCR CDR3 used the HTBI primer set. TCRdb passed the multiplex PCR reads through MiXCR, listing each CDR3 protein once. The sample shows approximately 330,000 distinct CDR3 sequences, roughly a fifth of them seen only once. Sequencing used blood. The receptors here all came from a woman aged 50 to 60 with Graves' hyperthyroidism.

This clonotype was counted ten times or more. The chain combines TRBV28 with TRBJ2-1, with D tentatively TRBD1 or TRBD2 (6 bases each). The CDR3 length is 14 residues. The V gene lost 1 base and the J gene lost 6 bases, with 10 bases spanning the gap. Germline CDR1 is MDHEN and CDR2 is SYDVKM. In DNA, the CDR3 is TGTGCCAGCAGTTTATTCGGGGGCCCCAATGAGCAGTTCTTC. Translating gives CASSLFGGPNEQFF.

Notes on this clonotype: This may come from a read error, since a much larger clone is one base off. The chain recombines TRBV20-1 with TRBJ1-1; the match to TRBD1 covers 7 bases. There are 13 residues in the CDR3. J gave up 5 bases and V 3 bases, and 6 bases lay outside the gene matches. Germline values: CDR1 DFQATT, CDR2 SNEGSKA (reference sequence). The CDR3 protein is CSARSPGGTEAFF. In DNA form, the CDR3 reads TGCAGTGCTAGGTCCCCAGGGGGAACTGAAGCTTTCTTT.

In the case of this clonotype: A read error may produce the germline difference seen at one junction end. The rearrangement uses TRBV6-2 or TRBV6-3 and TRBJ2-3; 12 nucleotides agree with TRBD2. This CDR3 is 15 amino acids long. Germline CDR1 MNHEY, CDR2 SVGEGT. CDR3 sequence (DNA): TGTGCCAGCAGTCCACTAGCGGGGGGCACACATACGCAGTATTTT. Translating it yields CASSPLAGGTHTQYF.

This chain joins TRBV5-1 and TRBJ2-3; 8 positions match TRBD2. V shed 6 bases, J shed 0 bases, and the junction held 6 bases outside the gene matches. From germline, CDR1 is SGHRS and CDR2 YFSETQ. The CDR3 totals 15 residues. The chain's CDR3 is CASTHSGTSTDTQYF. CDR3 coding DNA: TGCGCCAGCACCCATAGCGGGACAAGCACAGATACGCAGTATTTT.

This clonotype has ten or more counts. J is TRBJ1-2 and V is TRBV6-1; 8 nucleotides agree with TRBD1. The CDR3 has 13 residues. CDR1 MNHNS and CDR2 SASEGT come from the germline V gene. V trimming: 4 bases; J trimming: 3 bases; junction bases outside the gene matches: 1. CDR3 residues: CASSAGGDYGYTF. The CDR3 DNA sequence: TGTGCCAGCAGTGCAGGGGGCGACTATGGCTACACCTTC.

As for this clonotype: Since a much larger clone is just one base distant, this may be a read error. The J gene is TRBJ1-5, the V gene TRBV7-9, with TRBD1 as a possible D gene (5 bases). There are 13 residues in the CDR3. Germline lookup yields CDR1 SEHNR and CDR2 FQNEAQ (reference sequence). Trimming took 3 bases from V and 5 from J, leaving 8 bases between them. CDR3 region: CASSFGGDQPQHF. CDR3 nucleotides: TGTGCCAGCAGCTTTGGGGGGGATCAGCCCCAGCATTTT.

This clonotype has ten or more counts. This chain links TRBV29-1 with TRBJ2-5, with 7 bases identical to TRBD2. This CDR3 region has 14 residues. Germline V lookup: CDR1 SQVTM, CDR2 ANQGSEA. The V segment lost 3 bases and the J segment 5 bases; nucleotides outside the gene matches: 9. CDR3 residues: CSVDSAGVGETQYF. The CDR3 DNA reads as TGCAGCGTTGATTCGGCGGGAGTGGGGGAGACCCAGTACTTC.

This clonotype was picked up a small number of times. This sequence joins TRBV30 and TRBJ1-5; tentative D call: TRBD1 (6 bases). Trimming stripped 1 base from V and 7 bases from J, with 17 bases between. Germline lookup yields CDR1 GTSNPN and CDR2 SVGIG (reference sequence). This CDR3 region has 15 residues. The CDR3 DNA reads as TGTGCCTGGAGTGGTATCCGGGGGGGCCGGCAGCCCCAGCATTTT. Translating gives CAWSGIRGGRQPQHF.

There are many counts of this clonotype. The V gene is TRBV10-3, the J gene TRBJ2-7, with D tentatively TRBD1 (5 bases). This CDR3 has 13 residues. The V end was cut by 3 bases, the J end by 0 bases, with 6 bases between. Germline loops: CDR1 ENHRY, CDR2 SYGVKD. The CDR3 sequence: CAISEGASYEQYF. As DNA, the CDR3 is TGTGCCATCAGTGAAGGGGCCTCCTACGAGCAGTACTTC.

This rearrangement joins TRBV29-1 to TRBJ2-2, with D possibly matching TRBD1 (5 bases). This CDR3 spans 13 amino acids. Germline CDR1 SQVTM, CDR2 ANQGSEA. Deletions cut 3 bases from V and 5 bases from J, with 10 bases between. In nucleotides, the CDR3 is TGCAGCGTTGATATCAGGGTAACCGGGGAGCTGTTTTTT. The encoded protein is CSVDIRVTGELFF.